This T cell receptor beta chain was profiled in a study of human T cells and chemical hapten exposure. Across the whole study: Small differences in pooled library volume mainly drove the variation in TCR yields per sample.

This clonotype occurred many times. Its target is not known. The ends were cut back, 1 base at V and 5 bases at J, with 14 bases in the middle. This CDR3 is 15 amino acids long. From germline, CDR1 is MGHRA and CDR2 YSYEKL. MiXCR, run by TCRdb on the RACE reads, gives a single entry per CDR3 protein. The table lists 55,000 to 75,000 distinct CDR3 sequences, approximately 6.1% of them singletons. Time point of the sample: healthy volunteer bleed at 6 weeks. The study extracted total RNA from unfractionated whole blood. Study-level findings and limits: The study found that DPC sensitization did not change TCRs above 1 in 1000 frequency.

The chain is built from TRBV4-1 and TRBJ2-5; D perhaps matches TRBD2 (5 bases). Sequenced material: whole blood. The receptor was isolated from a female donor in good health. Some clones in this sample may be carry-over from other donors' samples. For the CDR3, the DNA is TGCGCCAGCAGCCAAGTCGGGGTTCGTTCGGAGACCCAGTACTTC. Translating gives CASSQVGVRSETQYF.